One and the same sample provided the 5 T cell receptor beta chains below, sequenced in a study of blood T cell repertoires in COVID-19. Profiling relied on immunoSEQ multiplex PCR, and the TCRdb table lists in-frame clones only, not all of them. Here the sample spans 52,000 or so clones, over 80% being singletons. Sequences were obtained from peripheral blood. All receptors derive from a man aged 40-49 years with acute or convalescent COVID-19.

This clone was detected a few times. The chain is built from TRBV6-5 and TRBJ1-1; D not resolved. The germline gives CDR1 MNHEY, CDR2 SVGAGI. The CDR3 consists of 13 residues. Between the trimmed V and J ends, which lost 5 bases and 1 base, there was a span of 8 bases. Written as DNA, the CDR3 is TGTGCCAGCAGTAACACCCCGAACACTGAAGCTTTCTTT. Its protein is CASSNTPNTEAFF.

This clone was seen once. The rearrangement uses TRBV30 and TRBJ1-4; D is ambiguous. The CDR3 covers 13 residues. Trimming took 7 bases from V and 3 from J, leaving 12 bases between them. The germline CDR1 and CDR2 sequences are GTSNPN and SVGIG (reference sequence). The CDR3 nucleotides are TGTGCCTCGTCTACAGTGTCTAATGAAAAACTGTTTTTT. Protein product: CASSTVSNEKLFF.

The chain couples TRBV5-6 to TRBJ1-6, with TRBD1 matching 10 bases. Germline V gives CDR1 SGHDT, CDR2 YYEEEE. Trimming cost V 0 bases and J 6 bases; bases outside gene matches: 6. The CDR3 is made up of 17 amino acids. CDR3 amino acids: CASSLALGQGINSPLHF. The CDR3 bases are TGTGCCAGCAGCTTGGCCTTGGGACAGGGGATTAATTCACCCCTCCACTTT.

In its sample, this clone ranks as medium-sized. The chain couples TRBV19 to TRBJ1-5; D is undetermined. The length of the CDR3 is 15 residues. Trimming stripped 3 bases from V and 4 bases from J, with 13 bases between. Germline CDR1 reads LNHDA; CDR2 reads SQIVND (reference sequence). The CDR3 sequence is CASSIWQVGNQPQHF. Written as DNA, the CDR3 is TGTGCCAGTAGTATTTGGCAGGTTGGAAATCAGCCCCAGCATTTT.

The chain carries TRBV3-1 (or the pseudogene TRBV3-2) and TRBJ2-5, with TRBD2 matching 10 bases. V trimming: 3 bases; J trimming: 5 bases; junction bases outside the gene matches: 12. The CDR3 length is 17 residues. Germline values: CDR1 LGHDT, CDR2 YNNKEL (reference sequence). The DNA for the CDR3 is TGTGCCAGCAGCCAGGGGTTAGCGGGGGGTGGCGGGGAGACCCAGTACTTC. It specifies CASSQGLAGGGGETQYF.